The 12 T cell receptor beta chains below were found in one sample sequenced in a study of shared clonotypes between healthy human individuals. The protocol was immunoSEQ multiplex PCR, while the TCRdb copy is restricted to in-frame clones and leaves out a portion. The table lists about 1.5 million clones, under 99% of them singletons. Material: naive CD4+ T cells sorted from blood. Subset specified: CD45RA+ positively selected. Receptors originate from a man aged 30 to 39 in good health.

The V and J genes are TRBV19 and TRBJ2-1; 9 bases align to TRBD2. Germline assignment: CDR1 LNHDA and CDR2 SQIVND (reference sequence). The ends lost 4 bases at V and 7 bases at J; junction bases unmatched: 11. The CDR3 extends over 16 amino acids. Here the CDR3 DNA reads TGTGCCAGTAGTACTCAGAGTAGCGGGAGTATGAATGAGCAGTTCTTC. The encoded protein is CASSTQSSGSMNEQFF.

The chain uses TRBV10-3 and TRBJ2-3, with 10 nucleotides matching TRBD1. Germline-derived CDR1 and CDR2 are ENHRY and SYGVKD. CDR3 length: 15 residues. Trimming at V came to 7 bases and at J to 5 bases, leaving 9 bases not matched to a gene. This CDR3 is CAITRTGQGGDTQYF. DNA of the CDR3: TGTGCCATCACCCGAACTGGACAGGGGGGAGATACGCAGTATTTT.

The chain joins TRBV29-1 to TRBJ2-7; a possible D gene is TRBD1 (6 bases). CDR1 SQVTM and CDR2 ANQGSEA come from the germline V gene. V lost 8 bases and J 5 bases, leaving 13 bases between the germline ends. The CDR3 length is 11 residues. The CDR3 loop is CSSLQGNEQYF. CDR3 coding DNA: TGCAGCTCACTCCAGGGGAACGAGCAGTACTTC.

A word on this clone: Within the sample, other DNA sequences also encode this same CDR3. The chain recombines TRBV5-1 with TRBJ2-2; 8 bases are a match to TRBD1. Trimming at V came to 4 bases and at J to 5 bases, leaving 4 bases not matched to a gene. Germline V gene sequence: CDR1 SGHRS, CDR2 YFSETQ. This CDR3 is 14 amino acids long. CDR3 bases: TGCGCCAGCAGCATGACAGGGGCTACCGGGGAGCTGTTTTTT. Its translation is CASSMTGATGELFF.

The chain recombines TRBV10-3 with TRBJ2-7, with 8 bases fitting TRBD2. The junction had 12 bases not matched to a gene; V was cut back by 5 bases and J by 6 bases. The CDR3 loop spans 15 amino acids. The germline V gene has CDR1 ENHRY and CDR2 SYGVKD. CDR3 nucleotides: TGTGCCATCAGTTCCGGGCCAGCGGGAGTTATCGAGCAGTACTTC. Protein sequence: CAISSGPAGVIEQYF.

V is TRBV5-1 and J is TRBJ2-4; no firm D call. Germline CDR1 reads SGHRS; CDR2 reads YFSETQ. V shed 3 bases and J shed 5 bases, with 9 bases lying between them. The CDR3 runs to 13 residues. CDR3: CASSSIVENIQYF. Written as DNA, the CDR3 is TGCGCCAGCAGCTCGATAGTCGAAAACATTCAGTACTTC.

The chain joins TRBV11-2 to TRBJ2-7; 8 bases line up with TRBD2. The germline V gene encodes CDR1 SGHAT and CDR2 FQNNGV. This CDR3 contains 16 residues. Germline trimming cut 2 bases from V and 0 bases from J; bases unmatched to any gene: 6. CDR3 DNA: TGTGCCAGCAGCTTAAGTAGCGGGGACCCCTCCTACGAGCAGTACTTC. It translates to CASSLSSGDPSYEQYF.

The chain employs TRBV7-2 and TRBJ1-1; D perhaps matches TRBD1 (6 bases). CDR3 length: 14 residues. With 6 bases removed from V and 5 bases from J, the gap between germline ends came to 16 bases. Germline V gives CDR1 SGHTA, CDR2 FQGNSA. In DNA form, the CDR3 reads TGTGCCAGCAGTCAGCAGGGGATAGGTACTGAAGCTTTCTTT. It specifies CASSQQGIGTEAFF.

The table lists this clone with a few counts. The sample contains more than one DNA sequence encoding this CDR3. The V gene is TRBV7-9, the J gene TRBJ1-5; D call uncertain. CDR1 SEHNR and CDR2 FQNEAQ come from the germline V gene (reference sequence). V was clipped by 1 base and J by 5 bases, with 3 bases between them. This CDR3 is 12 amino acids long. CDR3 bases: TGTGCCAGCAGCTTAGGGGATCAGCCCCAGCATTTT. Residues: CASSLGDQPQHF.

The chain has TRBV19 and TRBJ2-5; D is unclear. The germline V gene encodes CDR1 LNHDA and CDR2 SQIVND (reference sequence). The CDR3 has 16 amino acids. V shed 7 bases and J shed 7 bases, with 25 bases lying between them. The CDR3: CASNSPGQLQKGTQYF. CDR3 sequence (DNA): TGTGCCAGTAATTCCCCCGGGCAGTTGCAAAAAGGGACCCAGTACTTC.

The DNA for the CDR3 is TGTGCCAGCAGACCAGGACAGGGGAGCGACGAGCAGTACTTC. Translating gives CASRPGQGSDEQYF. The V and J genes are TRBV6-1 and TRBJ2-7, with 9 bases matching TRBD1. The V gene's germline CDR1 is MNHNS and CDR2 SASEGT. CDR3 size: 14 residues. The V and J ends lost 6 bases and 5 bases, in that order; junction bases with no gene match: 8.

This chain joins TRBV11-2 and TRBJ1-4; a possible D gene is TRBD1 (6 bases). This CDR3 contains 16 residues. Germline V gives CDR1 SGHAT, CDR2 FQNNGV. With 0 bases removed from V and 7 bases from J, the gap between germline ends came to 15 bases. CDR3 in amino acids: CASSLEYRTVTEKLFF. Here the CDR3 DNA reads TGTGCCAGCAGCTTAGAATATCGGACAGTGACTGAAAAACTGTTTTTT.